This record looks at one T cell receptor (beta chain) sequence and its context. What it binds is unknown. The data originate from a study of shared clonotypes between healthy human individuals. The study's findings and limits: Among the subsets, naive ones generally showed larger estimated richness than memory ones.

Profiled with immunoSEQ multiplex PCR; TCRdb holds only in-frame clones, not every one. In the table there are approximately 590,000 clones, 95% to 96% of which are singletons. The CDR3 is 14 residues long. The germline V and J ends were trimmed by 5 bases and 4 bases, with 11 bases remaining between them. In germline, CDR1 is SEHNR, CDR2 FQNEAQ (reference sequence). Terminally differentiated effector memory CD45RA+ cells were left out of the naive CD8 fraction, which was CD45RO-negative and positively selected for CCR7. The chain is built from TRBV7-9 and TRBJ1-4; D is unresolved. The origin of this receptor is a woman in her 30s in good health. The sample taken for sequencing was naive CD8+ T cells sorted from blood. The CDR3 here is CASSPVDLNEKLFF. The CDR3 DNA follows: TGTGCCAGCAGCCCCGTGGACCTTAATGAAAAACTGTTTTTT. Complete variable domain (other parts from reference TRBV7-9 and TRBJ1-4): DTGVSQNPRHKITKRGQNVTFRCDPISEHNRLYWYRQTLGQGPEFLTYFQNEAQLEKSRLLSDRFSAERPKGSFSTLEIQRTEQGDSAMYLCASSPVDLNEKLFFGSGTQLSVL.